Below, 25 T cell receptor beta chains from the same sample are listed, as sequenced in a study of T cell repertoires in cytomegalovirus infection. Which antigens these TCRs recognize remains unknown. Via MiXCR, TCRdb re-called the reads, giving one row per CDR3 protein. The sample yields about 890,000 distinct CDR3 sequences, 30% to 40% seen once. The sequenced sample was cultured CD8+ T cells from PBMCs, obtained from culture after CMV antigen stimulation. The source of these receptors is a human donor in good health (CMV status not recorded). Some clones in this sample may be carry-over from other donors' samples.

This clonotype appeared a few times. V and J are TRBV4-1 and TRBJ2-2; tentatively, D is TRBD1 (6 bases). The length of the CDR3 is 19 residues. V lost 4 bases and J 1 base, leaving 22 bases between the germline ends. The V gene's germline CDR1 is MGHRA and CDR2 YSYEKL. CDR3 DNA sequence: TGCGCCAGCAGCCTTTCCGTGCCGGTACAGGGAATGAACACCGGGGAGCTGTTTTTT. Amino acid sequence: CASSLSVPVQGMNTGELFF.

V and J are TRBV28 and TRBJ2-7; TRBD1 matches at 9 bases. The trim removed 5 bases at V and 0 bases at J, leaving 5 bases unmatched. The CDR3 loop spans 15 amino acids. CDR1 and CDR2 (germline): MDHEN, SYDVKM. As DNA, the CDR3 is TGTGCCAGCAGTCTCGGACAGGGGTTCTCCTACGAGCAGTACGTC. Translated: CASSLGQGFSYEQYV.

On this clonotype: Germline is not matched at one junction end, which may reflect a read error. V usage is TRBV15 and J usage is TRBJ2-2, with TRBD1 as a possible D gene (5 bases). This CDR3 has 14 residues. Germline CDR1 reads LNHNV; CDR2 reads YYDKDF (reference sequence). Written as DNA, the CDR3 is TGTGCCACCAGCAGCTCTCAGGACACCAGGGAGCTGTTTTTT. Translating gives CATSSSQDTRELFF.

This chain uses TRBV27 with TRBJ1-5; D call uncertain. The V gene lost 5 bases and the J gene lost 6 bases, with 17 bases spanning the gap. This CDR3 has 15 residues. Germline V gene sequence: CDR1 MNHEY, CDR2 SMNVEV (reference sequence). CDR3 sequence (DNA): TGTGCCAGCAGTCTAACGGACTCTGGCGGTCAGCCCCAGCATTTT. This encodes CASSLTDSGGQPQHF.

Only a few counts were recorded for this clonotype. V and J are TRBV20-1 and TRBJ1-1; 7 bases agree with TRBD1. J gave up 6 bases and V 8 bases, and 24 bases lay outside the gene matches. Germline assignment: CDR1 DFQATT and CDR2 SNEGSKA (reference sequence). CDR3 length: 17 amino acids. CDR3 protein: CSTPGQLFLNPRAEAFF. CDR3 in DNA: TGCAGTACCCCGGGACAGCTATTTTTAAATCCGAGGGCTGAAGCTTTCTTT.

This clonotype was found many times. The chain couples TRBV2 to TRBJ1-5; D not certain. Germline V lookup: CDR1 SNHLY, CDR2 FYNNEI. The V end was cut by 3 bases, the J end by 4 bases, with 7 bases between. This CDR3 region has 13 residues. The CDR3 loop reads CASSEDWNQPQHF. The CDR3 coding sequence is TGTGCCAGCAGTGAGGACTGGAATCAGCCCCAGCATTTT.

Notes on this clonotype: This may arise from a read error, as a much more abundant clone is one base away. V usage is TRBV7-9 and J usage is TRBJ2-3, with 7 bases fitting TRBD2. This CDR3 is 15 amino acids long. The germline V gene encodes CDR1 SEHNR and CDR2 FQNEAQ (reference sequence). The J segment lost 3 bases and the V segment lost 5 bases, leaving 8 bases of the junction unmatched. This CDR3 is CASSPRGGKTDTQYF. The CDR3, as DNA: TGTGCCAGCAGCCCCCGGGGAGGGAAAACAGATACGCAGTATTTT.

This clonotype came up a few times. The chain combines TRBV19 with TRBJ1-2, with a tentative D call TRBD1 (5 bases). This CDR3 is 15 amino acids long. V was pared by 6 bases and J by 3 bases, with 17 bases between. CDR1 LNHDA and CDR2 SQIVND come from the germline V gene (reference sequence). CDR3 protein: CASRPRRGQDYGYTF. The CDR3, as DNA: TGTGCCAGTAGGCCCCGACGGGGCCAAGACTATGGCTACACCTTC.

V and J are TRBV27 and TRBJ2-7; the D gene is possibly TRBD1 (6 bases). The CDR3 extends over 14 amino acids. Germline CDR1 reads MNHEY; CDR2 reads SMNVEV (reference sequence). Trimming took off 6 bases at V and 2 bases at J, with 14 bases between the two ends. The CDR3 loop reads CASRPGTTTYEQYF. In DNA form, the CDR3 reads TGTGCCAGCAGACCCGGGACAACCACCTACGAGCAGTACTTC.

This clonotype was detected ten times or more. V gene TRBV27 combines with J gene TRBJ1-1; D remains ambiguous. Germline-derived CDR1 and CDR2 are MNHEY and SMNVEV (reference sequence). This CDR3 region has 14 residues. V dropped 2 bases and J dropped 1 base, with 8 bases sitting between them. The CDR3 spells CASSLALRNTEAFF. Written as DNA, the CDR3 is TGTGCCAGCAGTTTAGCACTGAGGAACACTGAAGCTTTCTTT.

This clonotype was observed a few times. This chain uses TRBV6-8 with TRBJ2-5, with a weak D call TRBD2 (5 bases). Germline assignment: CDR1 MNHGY and CDR2 SAAAGT. V lost 4 bases and J 2 bases, leaving 5 bases between the germline ends. This CDR3 has 12 amino acids. The CDR3 bases are TGTGCCAGCAGTTCGGGACAAGAGACCCAGTACTTC. It translates to CASSSGQETQYF.

This chain uses TRBV6-6 with TRBJ1-6, with a possible D match to TRBD1 (5 bases). Germline V gene lookup returns CDR1 MNHNY and CDR2 SVGAGI (reference sequence). The CDR3 has 15 amino acids. V was trimmed by 2 bases and J by 9 bases, leaving 14 bases between them. The DNA for the CDR3 is TGTGCCAGCAGTTACACTCAAGGGGTGGGTTCACCCCTCCACTTT. It encodes CASSYTQGVGSPLHF.

Notes on this clonotype: The final CDR3 position lacks the conserved phenylalanine or tryptophan, pointing to a likely read error. The rearrangement uses TRBV27 and TRBJ2-5, with 11 bases matching TRBD1. This CDR3 spans 14 amino acids. In germline, CDR1 is MNHEY, CDR2 SMNVEV (reference sequence). Trimming removed 4 bases from V and 5 bases from J; junction bases left unmatched: 3. CDR3 in amino acids: CASSSDRGHETQYS. The DNA for the CDR3 is TGTGCCAGCAGTTCGGACAGGGGGCATGAGACCCAGTACTCC.

This clonotype was detected only a few times. The rearrangement links TRBV6-2 or TRBV6-3 to TRBJ2-6; D unresolved. CDR3 length: 18 residues. V dropped 0 bases and J dropped 0 bases, with 12 bases sitting between them. Germline V gives CDR1 MNHEY, CDR2 SVGEGT. Written as DNA, the CDR3 is TGTGCCAGCAGTTACTCCGGCAGGTCCTTCTCTGGGGCCAACGTCCTGACTTTC. This codes for CASSYSGRSFSGANVLTF.

This clonotype was observed many times. The chain combines TRBV7-2 with TRBJ1-6; possibly TRBD1 for D (5 bases). This CDR3 is 15 amino acids long. Germline CDR1 is SGHTA and CDR2 is FQGNSA. Trimming removed 6 bases at V and 0 bases at J, with 9 bases between. The CDR3 here is CASSRQSSYNSPLHF. CDR3 bases: TGTGCCAGCAGTCGACAGAGCTCCTATAATTCACCCCTCCACTTT.

This chain connects TRBV27 to TRBJ2-1, with D possibly being TRBD1 or TRBD2 (6 bases each). Germline-derived CDR1 and CDR2 are MNHEY and SMNVEV (reference sequence). The CDR3 is 12 residues long. Trimming removed 2 bases at V and 9 bases at J, with 8 bases between. CDR3 region: CASSLPGAEQFF. CDR3 in DNA: TGTGCCAGCAGTTTACCGGGGGCTGAGCAGTTCTTC.

The gene calls are TRBV7-9 and TRBJ1-2; 7 bases match TRBD1. This CDR3 contains 17 residues. The junction had 13 bases not matched to a gene; V was cut back by 4 bases and J by 2 bases. The V gene's germline CDR1 is SEHNR and CDR2 FQNEAQ (reference sequence). The CDR3 reads CASSSNRGLEPNYGYTF. The CDR3 region has the DNA TGTGCCAGCAGCTCGAACAGGGGATTGGAGCCGAACTATGGCTACACCTTC.

This chain joins TRBV6-6 and TRBJ1-3; D is possibly TRBD1 (6 bases). The CDR3 loop spans 14 amino acids. V lost 8 bases and J 2 bases, leaving 13 bases between the germline ends. Germline V lookup: CDR1 MNHNY, CDR2 SVGAGI (reference sequence). CDR3 DNA sequence: TGTGCCAGCCCACAGGGAGGACCTGGAAACACCATATATTTT. Its translation: CASPQGGPGNTIYF.

This chain connects TRBV7-6 to TRBJ2-7, with no clear D. Germline V CDR1 and CDR2: SGHVS, FNYEAQ. The CDR3 has 12 amino acids. V was clipped by 4 bases and J by 7 bases, with 11 bases between them. CDR3 in amino acids: CASSSTPGEQYF. CDR3 DNA: TGTGCCAGCAGCTCAACCCCTGGGGAGCAGTACTTC.

The rearrangement links TRBV19 to TRBJ1-1; D call uncertain. Looked up from germline, CDR1 is LNHDA and CDR2 is SQIVND (reference sequence). Trimming stripped 2 bases from V and 2 bases from J, with 9 bases between. This CDR3 region has 14 residues. The DNA of the CDR3 is TGTGCCAGTAGTATACTCCCGGATAACACTGAAGCTTTCTTT. It specifies CASSILPDNTEAFF.

This clonotype was seen a handful of times. V is TRBV4-2 and J is TRBJ1-2, with D possibly being TRBD1 (5 bases). The CDR3 extends over 17 amino acids. Germline V lookup: CDR1 LGHNA, CDR2 YNFKEQ. V lost 0 bases and J lost 0, with 14 bases in between. CDR3 coding DNA: TGTGCCAGCAGCCAAGATCAGTCAGGCAGGGCTAACTATGGCTACACCTTC. It is translated as CASSQDQSGRANYGYTF.

The gene calls are TRBV7-6 and TRBJ1-1, with 10 bases matching TRBD1. V lost 4 bases to trimming and J lost 3 bases; unmatched junction nucleotides: 11. The CDR3 totals 17 residues. The germline CDR1 and CDR2 sequences are SGHVS and FNYEAQ. CDR3 region: CASSSVLRTGGDTEAFF. The CDR3 DNA is TGTGCCAGCAGCTCAGTCCTTAGGACAGGGGGTGACACTGAAGCTTTCTTT.

This clonotype was seen only a few times. The chain carries TRBV12-3 or TRBV12-4 and TRBJ1-2; D possibly corresponds to TRBD1 (5 bases). V was clipped by 5 bases and J by 4 bases, with 14 bases between them. This CDR3 region has 14 residues. CDR3: CASSQGRTLYGYTF. In DNA, the CDR3 is TGTGCCAGCAGTCAAGGACGGACACTCTATGGCTACACCTTC.

This clonotype was recorded a few times. J is TRBJ2-1 and V is TRBV4-2, with 10 bases lining up with TRBD2. Germline V gene data show CDR1 as LGHNA and CDR2 as YNFKEQ. The CDR3 is 17 amino acids. V trimming: 11 bases; J trimming: 0 bases; junction bases outside the gene matches: 13. For the CDR3, the DNA is TGTGCCGCGGGTCAGGATAGCGGGGGGAGCTCCTACAATGAGCAGTTCTTC. Encoded protein: CAAGQDSGGSSYNEQFF.

The genes are TRBV12-3 or TRBV12-4 and TRBJ2-3; 8 bases line up with TRBD1. Trimming at V came to 1 base and at J to 0 bases, leaving 12 bases not matched to a gene. This CDR3 comprises 19 residues. CDR3 residues: CASSLGRQGPSPSTDTQYF. The CDR3 region has the DNA TGTGCCAGCAGTTTAGGAAGACAGGGGCCATCCCCGAGCACAGATACGCAGTATTTT.